The sequence of this TCR beta chain was determined in a study of CD8 T cells in ankylosing spondylitis. TCRdb independently ran MiXCR on the 5' RACE reads; one entry per CDR3 protein. The sample consists of roughly 130,000 distinct CDR3 sequences, roughly 15% of them appearing once. The sequencing input was blood, either unsorted or a sorted T cell fraction (not recorded which). The TCR originated in a female donor with ankylosing spondylitis or in good health (not recorded which).

CDR3: CASSGAGGLAGSYEQYF. The DNA of the CDR3 is TGCGCCAGCAGCGGGGCCGGCGGACTAGCGGGCTCCTACGAGCAGTACTTC. The chain combines TRBV5-1 with TRBJ2-7; 11 bases fit TRBD2. Germline CDR1 and CDR2: SGHRS and YFSETQ. The trim removed 4 bases at V and 0 bases at J, leaving 9 bases unmatched. The CDR3 has 17 residues.